This record looks at one TCR beta chain sequence and its context. Sequenced by immunoSEQ multiplex PCR; TCRdb stores in-frame clones only, minus some. The sample lists some 460,000 clones, around 90% occurring once. This entry is derived from a study of blood T cell repertoires in COVID-19. The CDR3 has 14 amino acids. V dropped 4 bases and J dropped 4; count of bases not matched to a gene: 4. CDR1 and CDR2 from the germline V gene are SEHNR and FQNEAQ (reference sequence). This receptor was taken from a woman aged 18-29 years who had recovered from COVID-19. The sample taken for sequencing was PBMCs or T cells enriched from blood (not recorded which). The V call is TRBV7-9, the J call TRBJ1-5, with 7 bases fitting TRBD1. The DNA for the CDR3 is TGTGCCAGCAGCTCTGGACAGGATAATCAGCCCCAGCATTTT. Translation: CASSSGQDNQPQHF.